Sequencing of this T cell receptor beta chain was carried out in a study of T cells in Graves' hyperthyroidism and ophthalmopathy. V was trimmed by 6 bases and J by 0 bases, leaving 9 bases between them. This CDR3 region has 14 residues. Germline V gene data show CDR1 as LNHDA and CDR2 as SQIVND (reference sequence). This clonotype has more than one count but fewer than ten. The investigators amplified TCR beta CDR3 regions from RNA transcripts. Researchers ran a first-round RT-PCR on the TCR CDR3 using the HTBI primer set. TCRdb re-analysed the multiplex PCR reads in MiXCR, keeping a single row per CDR3 protein. The sample contains roughly 740,000 distinct CDR3 sequences, 15% to 20% of which appear only once.

The TCR sequence derives from a man aged 18 to 30 with Graves' hyperthyroidism. Input material: blood. The chain is built from TRBV19 and TRBJ1-3; D gene unclear. The CDR3 is CASSAGSSGNTIYF. CDR3 in DNA: TGTGCCAGTAGCGCGGGCAGCTCTGGAAACACCATATATTTT.